The 7 T cell receptor beta chains presented below share a single source sample, sequenced in a study of blood T cell repertoires in COVID-19. Repertoires were generated with immunoSEQ multiplex PCR, while TCRdb's copy carries only in-frame clones and drops some. The profile shows roughly 180,000 clones, over 75% of them singletons. The sample comprised peripheral blood. The receptors shown here come from an elderly man with COVID-19, enrolled during active disease.

The chain recombines TRBV11-2 with TRBJ1-4; D gene ambiguous. The germline V gene encodes CDR1 SGHAT and CDR2 FQNNGV. The CDR3 extends over 12 amino acids. V dropped 3 bases and J dropped 4 bases, with 3 bases sitting between them. CDR3 amino acids: CASSFYNEKLFF. The CDR3 bases are TGTGCCAGCAGCTTTTATAATGAAAAACTGTTTTTT.

J is TRBJ1-1 and V is TRBV3-1 (or the pseudogene TRBV3-2), with D uncertain. V lost 0 bases and J lost 1, with 6 bases in between. The CDR3 is made up of 14 amino acids. The V gene's germline CDR1 is LGHDT and CDR2 YNNKEL (reference sequence). The CDR3 nucleotides are TGTGCCAGCAGCCAAGACTGGCAGAACACTGAAGCTTTCTTT. Residues: CASSQDWQNTEAFF.

This chain links TRBV15 with TRBJ1-5; 11 nucleotides match TRBD1. Trimming took 6 bases from V and 10 from J; bases not matched to a gene: 11. The CDR3 runs to 15 residues. Germline CDR1 reads LNHNV; CDR2 reads YYDKDF (reference sequence). CDR3 residues: CATRSRDRGSGPQHF. CDR3 DNA sequence: TGTGCCACCAGAAGCCGGGACAGGGGGTCGGGCCCCCAGCATTTT. Combining the CDR3 with reference TRBV15 and TRBJ1-5 gives the whole variable domain DAMVIQNPRYQVTQFGKPVTLSCSQTLNHNVMYWYQQKSSQAPKLLFHYYDKDFNNEADTPDNFQSRRPNTSFCFLDIRSPGLGDTAMYLCATRSRDRGSGPQHFGDGTRLSIL.

The chain links TRBV28 to TRBJ1-5; possible D gene TRBD1, 5 bases. There are 15 residues in the CDR3. Germline loops: CDR1 MDHEN, CDR2 SYDVKM. Trimming took off 8 bases at V and 1 base at J, with 15 bases between the two ends. CDR3 DNA: TGTGCCAGCGGCTCCGCGGGGCGAAGCAATCAGCCCCAGCATTTT. It encodes CASGSAGRSNQPQHF.

This clone was counted a single time. The chain joins TRBV7-2 to TRBJ1-3; D is ambiguous. Germline V CDR1 and CDR2: SGHTA, FQGNSA. The ends were cut back, 1 base at V and 3 bases at J, with 7 bases in the middle. This CDR3 has 14 residues. CDR3 nucleotides: TGTGCCAGCAGCTTAGGAGGGTTTGGAAACACCATATATTTT. It specifies CASSLGGFGNTIYF.

The rearrangement links TRBV29-1 to TRBJ1-2; D call uncertain. Germline V gives CDR1 SQVTM, CDR2 ANQGSEA. This CDR3 comprises 12 residues. Trimming removed 4 bases from V and 2 bases from J, with 8 bases in between. The CDR3 nucleotides read TGCAGCGTTGTGGAGTCGAACTATGGCTACACCTTC. Translating gives CSVVESNYGYTF.

The V gene is TRBV5-1, the J gene TRBJ1-4; D might be TRBD1 (5 bases). Trimming stripped 0 bases from V and 13 bases from J, with 16 bases between. Looked up from germline, CDR1 is SGHRS and CDR2 is YFSETQ. CDR3 length: 14 residues. The CDR3 DNA is TGCGCCAGCAGCTTGGCCCATGAAAGGACAAGACTGTTTTTT. Amino acid sequence: CASSLAHERTRLFF.